The next 2 T cell receptor beta chains were all read from a single sample in a study of cytomegalovirus exposure and HLA in healthy donors. 13 Jbeta primers and 60 Vbeta primers were used for the PCR. The method was immunoSEQ multiplex PCR; TCRdb's version includes in-frame clones alone and lacks a portion of them. The sample comprises about 150,000 clones, approximately 9% of which are singletons, and roughly 1.9% rests with the top ten. Material for sequencing was PBMCs. The source is a male donor in good health and CMV-seronegative.

This clone was seen only a few times. The chain joins TRBV4-1 to TRBJ2-7; 7 bases match TRBD1. Germline values: CDR1 MGHRA, CDR2 YSYEKL. Trimming cost V 5 bases and J 0 bases; bases outside gene matches: 7. This CDR3 spans 15 amino acids. CDR3 amino acids: CASSFGTARSYEQYF. In DNA form, the CDR3 reads TGCGCCAGCAGCTTTGGGACAGCCCGCTCCTACGAGCAGTACTTC.

In this sample, this clone turned up a few times. V gene TRBV29-1 combines with J gene TRBJ1-1, with D maybe TRBD1 (6 bases). V was trimmed by 6 bases and J by 4 bases, leaving 18 bases between them. Germline V gives CDR1 SQVTM, CDR2 ANQGSEA. The CDR3 runs 14 residues. As DNA, the CDR3 is TGCAGCGTCCCAGTGGGGGGGCCTAGCACTGAAGCTTTCTTT. Its protein product is CSVPVGGPSTEAFF.